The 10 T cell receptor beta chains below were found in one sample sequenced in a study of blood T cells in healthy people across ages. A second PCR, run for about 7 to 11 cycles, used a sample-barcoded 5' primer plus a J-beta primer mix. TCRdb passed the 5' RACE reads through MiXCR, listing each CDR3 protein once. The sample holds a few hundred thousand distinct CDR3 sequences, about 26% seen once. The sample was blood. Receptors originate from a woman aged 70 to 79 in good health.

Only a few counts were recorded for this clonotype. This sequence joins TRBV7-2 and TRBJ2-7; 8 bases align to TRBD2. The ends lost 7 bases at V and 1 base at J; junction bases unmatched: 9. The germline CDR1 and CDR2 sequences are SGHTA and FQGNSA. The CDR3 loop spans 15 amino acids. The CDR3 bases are TGTGCCAGCACCTTGAGCGGGGGAACTTCCTACGAGCAGTACTTC. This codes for CASTLSGGTSYEQYF.

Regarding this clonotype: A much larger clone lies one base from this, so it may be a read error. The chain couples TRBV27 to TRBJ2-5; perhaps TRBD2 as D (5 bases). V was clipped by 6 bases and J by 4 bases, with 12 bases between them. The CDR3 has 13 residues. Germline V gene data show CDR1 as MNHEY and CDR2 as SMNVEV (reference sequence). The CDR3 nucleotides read TGTGCCAGCAGGACTACCTGGGGAGAGACCCAGTACTTC. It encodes CASRTTWGETQYF.

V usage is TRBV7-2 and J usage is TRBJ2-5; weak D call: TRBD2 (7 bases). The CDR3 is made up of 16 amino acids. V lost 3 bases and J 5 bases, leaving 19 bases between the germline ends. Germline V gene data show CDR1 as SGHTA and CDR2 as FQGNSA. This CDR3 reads CASSFQDLQGGETQYF. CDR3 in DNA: TGTGCCAGCAGCTTCCAGGACCTACAGGGAGGGGAGACCCAGTACTTC. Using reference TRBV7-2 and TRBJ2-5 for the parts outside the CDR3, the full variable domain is GAGVSQSPSNKVTEKGKDVELRCDPISGHTALYWYRQSLGQGLEFLIYFQGNSAPDKSGLPSDRFSAERTGGSVSTLTIQRTQQEDSAVYLCASSFQDLQGGETQYFGPGTRLLVL.

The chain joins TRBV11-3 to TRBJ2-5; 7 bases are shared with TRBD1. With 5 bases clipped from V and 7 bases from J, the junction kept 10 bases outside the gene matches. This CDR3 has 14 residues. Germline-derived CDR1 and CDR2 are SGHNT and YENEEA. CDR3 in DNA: TGTGCCAGCAGCCAAGGGGGCGCAGCGGTGACCCAGTACTTC. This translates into CASSQGGAAVTQYF.

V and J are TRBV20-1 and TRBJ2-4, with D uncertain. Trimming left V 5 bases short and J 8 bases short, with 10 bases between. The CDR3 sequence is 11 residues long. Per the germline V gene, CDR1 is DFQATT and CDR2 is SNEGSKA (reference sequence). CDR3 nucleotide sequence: TGCAGTGCTGGGCGGACGGACATTCAGTACTTC. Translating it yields CSAGRTDIQYF.

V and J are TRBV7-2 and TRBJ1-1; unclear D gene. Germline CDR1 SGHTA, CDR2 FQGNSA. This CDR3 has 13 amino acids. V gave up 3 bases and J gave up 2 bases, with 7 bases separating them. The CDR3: CASSFTLNTEAFF. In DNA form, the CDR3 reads TGTGCCAGCAGCTTTACTCTAAACACTGAAGCTTTCTTT.

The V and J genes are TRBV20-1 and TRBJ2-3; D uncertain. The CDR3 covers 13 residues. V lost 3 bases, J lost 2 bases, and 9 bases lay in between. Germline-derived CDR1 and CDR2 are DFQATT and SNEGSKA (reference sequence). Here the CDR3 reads CSASMVATDTQYF. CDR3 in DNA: TGCAGTGCTAGCATGGTGGCCACAGATACGCAGTATTTT.

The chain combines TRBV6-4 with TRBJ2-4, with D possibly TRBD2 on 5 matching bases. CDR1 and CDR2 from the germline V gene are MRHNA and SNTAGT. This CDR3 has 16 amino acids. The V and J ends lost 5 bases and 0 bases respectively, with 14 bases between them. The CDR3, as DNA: TGTGCCAGCAGTTGGACTCTTATCATAGCCAAAAACATTCAGTACTTC. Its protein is CASSWTLIIAKNIQYF.

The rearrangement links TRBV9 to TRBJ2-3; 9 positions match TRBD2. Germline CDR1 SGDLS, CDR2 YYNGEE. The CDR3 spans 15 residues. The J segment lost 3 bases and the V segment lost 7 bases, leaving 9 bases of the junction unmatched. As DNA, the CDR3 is TGTGCCAGCGCCCTTAGCGGGGGTTCAACAGATACGCAGTATTTT. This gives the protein CASALSGGSTDTQYF.

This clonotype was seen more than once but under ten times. CDR3 bases: TGTGCCAGCAGCTTCGATGGACTAGCGGGAAAAGAGACCCAGTACTTC. Amino acid sequence: CASSFDGLAGKETQYF. The rearrangement joins TRBV7-2 to TRBJ2-5; TRBD2 matches at 12 bases. V dropped 3 bases and J dropped 3; count of bases not matched to a gene: 5. The CDR3 runs to 16 residues. In germline, CDR1 is SGHTA, CDR2 FQGNSA. Together with reference TRBV7-2 and TRBJ2-5, the CDR3 gives the full variable domain: GAGVSQSPSNKVTEKGKDVELRCDPISGHTALYWYRQSLGQGLEFLIYFQGNSAPDKSGLPSDRFSAERTGGSVSTLTIQRTQQEDSAVYLCASSFDGLAGKETQYFGPGTRLLVL.